Each of the 17 T cell receptor beta chains below was sequenced from the same sample in a study of OX40 agonist ivuxolimab in advanced cancers. Assay used: immunoSEQ multiplex PCR; TCRdb lists only in-frame clones, some missing. The sample lists tens of thousands of clones; 92% were seen once. The sample was CD4+ or CD8+ T cells sorted from blood, taken in a trial of the OX40 agonist ivuxolimab. These TCRs come from an adult with an advanced solid tumor such as melanoma, head and neck, liver or kidney cancer.

The CDR3 bases are TGTGCCAGCCAACAGGAGCCCTATGGCTACACCTTC. Amino acids: CASQQEPYGYTF. The chain couples TRBV6-4 to TRBJ1-2; D is perhaps TRBD1 (5 bases). Germline V gene data show CDR1 as MRHNA and CDR2 as SNTAGT. Trimming removed 8 bases from V and 4 bases from J, with 11 bases in between. The CDR3 totals 12 residues.

Only a few counts were recorded for this clone. The chain joins TRBV23-1 to TRBJ1-6; no definite D call. TRBV23-1 is annotated as an ORF whose role is uncertain. This CDR3 contains 14 residues. Trimming removed 11 bases from V and 13 bases from J, with 24 bases in between. For the CDR3, the DNA is TGCGCCCCCAATCTTCGGTCGGGGAGGGATCCCCTCCACTTT. This gives the protein CAPNLRSGRDPLHF.

A single count supports this clone. V gene TRBV5-1 combines with J gene TRBJ2-2; 8 nucleotides line up with TRBD1. The CDR3 runs to 13 residues. V was clipped by 8 bases and J by 4 bases; unmatched bases: 4. Germline V gene sequence: CDR1 SGHRS, CDR2 YFSETQ. CDR3 DNA: TGCGCCAGTCGACAGGGGAGCACCGGGGAGCTGTTTTTT. Encoded protein: CASRQGSTGELFF.

The chain is built from TRBV5-1 and TRBJ2-7; perhaps TRBD1 as D (6 bases). The length of the CDR3 is 13 residues. Germline loops: CDR1 SGHRS, CDR2 YFSETQ. Trimming left V 0 bases short and J 5 bases short, with 9 bases between. The CDR3 here is CASSLVQGHEQYF. The CDR3 DNA is TGCGCCAGCAGCTTGGTACAGGGCCACGAGCAGTACTTC.

The chain joins TRBV15 to TRBJ2-7; D unresolved. Germline V gene sequence: CDR1 LNHNV, CDR2 YYDKDF (reference sequence). The V gene lost 1 base and the J gene lost 3 bases, with 19 bases spanning the gap. The CDR3 is made up of 17 amino acids. The CDR3 loop reads CATSRVSRAHDGYEQYF. The CDR3 DNA sequence: TGTGCCACCAGCAGAGTGTCTAGGGCCCATGATGGCTACGAGCAGTACTTC.

CDR3: CASSLVGGGMNTEAFF. DNA for the CDR3: TGTGCCAGCAGCTTAGTAGGGGGAGGGATGAACACTGAAGCTTTCTTT. V gene TRBV11-2 combines with J gene TRBJ1-1; a possible D gene is TRBD1 (6 bases). Trimming stripped 1 base from V and 0 bases from J, with 12 bases between. The CDR3 length is 16 residues. Germline CDR1 reads SGHAT; CDR2 reads FQNNGV.

CDR3 in amino acids: CASSFIQGFGKLFF. CDR3 DNA sequence: TGTGCCAGCAGCTTCATACAGGGATTTGGAAAACTGTTTTTT. The rearrangement uses TRBV7-8 and TRBJ1-4; tentative D call: TRBD1 (6 bases). Looked up from germline, CDR1 is SGHVS and CDR2 is FQNEAQ. V was cut by 3 bases and J by 10 bases, with 15 bases left in between. This CDR3 spans 14 amino acids.

This chain links TRBV11-3 with TRBJ2-3; 9 bases map to TRBD1. The CDR3 length is 16 residues. Germline trimming cut 5 bases from V and 1 base from J; bases unmatched to any gene: 7. Germline V CDR1 and CDR2: SGHNT, YENEEA. For the CDR3, the DNA is TGTGCCAGCAGCCCCGGGACAGGGAGCCGCACAGATACGCAGTATTTT. As protein: CASSPGTGSRTDTQYF. Drawing the rest from reference TRBV11-3 and TRBJ2-3, the complete variable domain is EAGVVQSPRYKIIEKKQPVAFWCNPISGHNTLYWYLQNLGQGPELLIRYENEEAVDDSQLPKDRFSAERLKGVDSTLKIQPAELGDSAVYLCASSPGTGSRTDTQYFGPGTRLTVL.

The V gene is TRBV6-5, the J gene TRBJ1-1, with D tentatively TRBD1 (6 bases). Germline V gene data show CDR1 as MNHEY and CDR2 as SVGAGI. This CDR3 spans 16 amino acids. The V end was cut by 4 bases, the J end by 0 bases, with 15 bases between. The CDR3 DNA sequence: TGTGCCAGCAGTTGGGGTGGGGGGGCACTGAACACTGAAGCTTTCTTT. Residues: CASSWGGGALNTEAFF.

This chain links TRBV14 with TRBJ2-1; weak D call: TRBD1 (5 bases). The CDR3 has 16 amino acids. V was pared by 4 bases and J by 3 bases, with 16 bases between. Germline lookup yields CDR1 SGHDN and CDR2 FVKESK. The CDR3 region is CASSLRGRGSYNEQFF. DNA for the CDR3: TGTGCCAGCAGCCTCAGAGGTAGGGGAAGCTACAATGAGCAGTTCTTC.

The chain has TRBV10-3 and TRBJ2-5; 7 bases map to TRBD1. CDR3 size: 13 residues. V gave up 4 bases and J gave up 3 bases; unmatched junction bases: 2. Germline V CDR1 and CDR2: ENHRY, SYGVKD. The CDR3 sequence: CAISADREETQYF. The CDR3 region has the DNA TGTGCCATCAGTGCAGACAGGGAAGAGACCCAGTACTTC.

The CDR3 nucleotides read TGCGCCAGCAGCTTCTCCGGGACTAGCGGGAGTACCTCCTACGAGCAGTACTTC. Translated: CASSFSGTSGSTSYEQYF. The rearrangement links TRBV4-1 to TRBJ2-7; 14 bases line up with TRBD2. V trimming: 5 bases; J trimming: 0 bases; junction bases outside the gene matches: 9. This CDR3 spans 18 amino acids. Germline CDR1 reads MGHRA; CDR2 reads YSYEKL.

The rearrangement joins TRBV27 to TRBJ2-5; D uncertain. Trimming stripped 6 bases from V and 5 bases from J, with 19 bases between. Germline loops: CDR1 MNHEY, CDR2 SMNVEV (reference sequence). This CDR3 contains 15 residues. CDR3 sequence (DNA): TGTGCCAGCAGCCCCCTGTTACCGGTGGGGGAGACCCAGTACTTC. Amino acids: CASSPLLPVGETQYF.

This clone was observed once. V is TRBV11-2 and J is TRBJ1-1, with TRBD1 matching 7 bases. The germline V gene encodes CDR1 SGHAT and CDR2 FQNNGV. V shed 3 bases, J shed 10 bases, and the junction held 8 bases outside the gene matches. The CDR3 totals 13 residues. CDR3 in amino acids: CASSFVAAGGAFF. DNA for the CDR3: TGTGCCAGCAGCTTTGTCGCAGCAGGGGGAGCTTTCTTT.

V and J are TRBV18 and TRBJ2-5; no clear D. V lost 3 bases and J 2 bases, leaving 19 bases between the germline ends. CDR3 size: 17 residues. Germline loops: CDR1 KGHSH, CDR2 LQKENI. The CDR3 spells CASSPLAGLGRQETQYF. Here the CDR3 DNA reads TGTGCCAGCTCACCTCTGGCAGGCCTTGGCCGTCAAGAGACCCAGTACTTC.

The chain recombines TRBV6-6 with TRBJ1-1; TRBD1 is a possible D gene (5 bases). Germline-derived CDR1 and CDR2 are MNHNY and SVGAGI (reference sequence). The CDR3 is 13 amino acids. V shed 5 bases and J shed 6 bases, with 13 bases lying between them. CDR3: CASSPQGQAEAFF. CDR3 sequence (DNA): TGTGCCAGCAGTCCCCAGGGTCAGGCTGAAGCTTTCTTT.

CDR3 region: CASSLGAGVPSEQFF. The CDR3 region has the DNA TGTGCCAGCAGCTTAGGAGCAGGGGTACCGAGTGAGCAGTTCTTC. The J gene is TRBJ2-1, the V gene TRBV11-2; D possibly corresponds to TRBD1 (6 bases). Looked up from germline, CDR1 is SGHAT and CDR2 is FQNNGV. This CDR3 is 15 amino acids long. Trimming took 1 base from V and 9 from J, leaving 16 bases between them.